This is a list of T cell receptor beta chains from one sample in a study of OX40 agonist ivuxolimab in advanced cancers. Profiled with immunoSEQ multiplex PCR; TCRdb holds only in-frame clones, not every one. The sample lists 55,000 to 65,000 clones, approximately 90% occurring once. The sample in question was CD4+ or CD8+ T cells sorted from blood, obtained in a trial of the OX40 agonist ivuxolimab. All receptors derive from an adult with an advanced solid tumor such as melanoma, head and neck, liver or kidney cancer. CDR3s include the opening cysteine and the closing phenylalanine or tryptophan. A row's size may be missing; if present it is once, few, many or a size class.

TRBV7-6,TRBJ2-3,NA,CASSQLELAGPTDTQYF
TRBV30,TRBJ1-2,NA,CAWSSGTGIGGYTF
TRBV6-6,TRBJ2-3,NA,CASNPTSGGGDTQYF
TRBV4-2,TRBJ1-5,NA,CASSQGTGFDQPQHF
TRBV19,TRBJ2-2,NA,CASSMVGDRNTGELFF
TRBV28,TRBJ1-1,few,CASSLSDRTEAFF
TRBV5-4,TRBJ2-5,NA,CASSLGSETQYF
TRBV7-9,TRBJ1-1,once,CASSLGRGNAFF
TRBV5-1,TRBJ1-1,NA,CASSLYVEAPEAFF
TRBV7-6,TRBJ2-1,NA,CASSLAGQADSYNEQFF
TRBV5-4,TRBJ2-1,once,CASSFRTSGGHYEQFF
TRBV5-4,TRBJ2-7,NA,CASSFGTGGYEQYF
TRBV20-1,TRBJ1-1,NA,CSASPGPEAFF
TRBV27,TRBJ1-5,NA,CASSLTEYQPQHF
TRBV28,TRBJ2-1,NA,CASSYTGFTYNEQFF
TRBV14,TRBJ2-2,NA,CASSQGPGQGSGELFF
TRBV6-5,TRBJ2-5,NA,CASSYSRTGLETQYF
TRBV6-6,TRBJ1-3,NA,CASSISGGGGNTIYF
TRBV28,TRBJ1-2,NA,CASRPIGFYGYTF
TRBV6-1,TRBJ2-7,NA,CASSEPGQGYEQYF
TRBV10-3,TRBJ1-2,NA,CAISAGDRGYTF
TRBV7-9,TRBJ2-3,NA,CASSPPTMAIATQYF
TRBV11-1,TRBJ2-1,NA,CASSLAGGENEQFF
TRBV6-1,TRBJ1-4,NA,CASSEDRTYATNEKLFF
TRBV27,TRBJ2-1,NA,CASSLDSSSYNEQFF
TRBV13,TRBJ2-1,NA,CASSLLAGGLYNEQFF
TRBV15,TRBJ2-1,NA,CATSSRRGNEQFF
TRBV4-1,TRBJ2-2,NA,CASSQAGALAGTGELFF
TRBV7-9,TRBJ2-1,NA,CASSTTQGGVNNEQFF
TRBV16,TRBJ1-5,NA,CASSHDDQPQHF
TRBV19,TRBJ2-1,NA,CASSLTSGGAHEQFF
TRBV11-2,TRBJ2-7,NA,CASSLWSGYEQYF
TRBV9,TRBJ2-5,NA,CASSRGGEETQYF
TRBV6-6,TRBJ1-1,NA,CASSYAEGRNTEAFF
TRBV7-6,TRBJ1-2,NA,CASSTGTGVNGYTF
TRBV11-2,TRBJ1-2,NA,CASSLLKGQGGNYGYTF
TRBV7-6,TRBJ2-3,NA,CASSPYWTGGSTDTQYF
TRBV19,TRBJ1-1,NA,CASTPGQDPNTEAFF
TRBV7-9,TRBJ2-2,NA,CASSPGTNTGELFF
TRBV25-1,TRBJ2-4,NA,CASSDVQDRASLYF
TRBV6-1,TRBJ2-1,few,CASSDGPGGEQFF
TRBV7-3,TRBJ1-1,NA,CASSSGGHTEAFF
TRBV13,TRBJ1-2,NA,CASSLGDSPMKGYGYTF
TRBV2,TRBJ1-1,NA,CASSVQGNTEAFF
TRBV13,TRBJ2-7,NA,CASSLVSYEQYF
TRBV4-1,TRBJ2-1,NA,CASSQGVGEQFF
TRBV28,TRBJ2-5,once,CASTLARLAETQYF
TRBV19,TRBJ1-3,NA,CASSAAQGSLGDSGNTIYF
TRBV5-4,TRBJ1-2,NA,CASSSGGVYGYTF
TRBV7-9,TRBJ2-1,NA,CASSLGGGPVVSYNEQFF
TRBV4-1,TRBJ1-5,NA,CASSQEDRGGYSNQPQHF
TRBV5-6,TRBJ1-3,NA,CASSLGGNTIYF
TRBV27,TRBJ1-2,NA,CASSPGQLNYGYTF
TRBV11-2,TRBJ2-2,NA,CASSLGRGGPDGELFF
TRBV7-9,TRBJ1-1,NA,CASRTGANTEAFF